The present entry profiles one T cell receptor beta chain with its context. Its antigen remains unknown. The entry originates in a study of post-analysis software for immune sequencing data. Points from the study as a whole: In patients, TRBV5-6, TRBV5-1 and TRBV20-1 belonged to 4 or 5 TRBV segments found more frequently than in controls.

TCR beta libraries were prepared from cDNA with unique molecular identifiers. The yield from roughly 1 to 10 million T cells was roughly 500,000 cDNA molecules in total. TCRdb re-derived calls from the PCR reads in MiXCR, one entry per CDR3 protein. The table shows around 770,000 distinct CDR3 sequences, with around 45% occurring only once. The CDR3 extends over 16 amino acids. The germline gives CDR1 LGHNT, CDR2 FRNRAP. V lost 0 bases and J 0 bases, leaving 12 bases between the germline ends. The rearrangement uses TRBV12-5 and TRBJ2-7; D might be TRBD2 (5 bases). The receptor comes from a girl aged 5-17 years with multiple sclerosis. The material sequenced was blood. The CDR3 bases are TGTGCTAGTGGTTTGGTACCGGTCACTAGCTCCTACGAGCAGTACTTC. Residues: CASGLVPVTSSYEQYF.